These 31 T cell receptor beta chains came from one sample sequenced in a study of T cells in localized non-small cell lung cancer. The repertoire was sequenced with immunoSEQ multiplex PCR; TCRdb's copy has only in-frame clones and lacks some. The table has tens of thousands of clones, roughly nine tenths seen once. This material consisted of PBMCs, taken before any cancer treatment. The receptors were sampled from a man aged 35-69 years with stage II lung adenocarcinoma.

The V call is TRBV9, the J call TRBJ2-7, with D perhaps matching TRBD1 or TRBD2 (6 bases each). Germline assignment: CDR1 SGDLS and CDR2 YYNGEE. Trimming took off 3 bases at V and 0 bases at J, with 10 bases between the two ends. The CDR3 runs to 14 residues. Here the CDR3 DNA reads TGTGCCAGCAGCGGGAGGGACAACTCCTACGAGCAGTACTTC. It yields the protein CASSGRDNSYEQYF.

The CDR3 region is CASSIVGDYSGANVLTF. CDR3 coding DNA: TGTGCCAGTAGTATAGTGGGGGACTACTCTGGGGCCAACGTCCTGACTTTC. This chain joins TRBV19 and TRBJ2-6, with 7 positions matching TRBD2. Trimming at V came to 1 base and at J to 0 bases, leaving 3 bases not matched to a gene. The CDR3 totals 17 residues. CDR1 is LNHDA, CDR2 SQIVND, per germline (reference sequence).

This chain uses TRBV7-3 with TRBJ1-6, with 8 bases lining up with TRBD1. V trimming: 5 bases; J trimming: 4 bases; junction bases outside the gene matches: 4. The CDR3 is 15 residues long. Germline values: CDR1 SGHTA, CDR2 FQGTGA. The CDR3 spells CASSAGTGYNSPLHF. Written as DNA, the CDR3 is TGTGCCAGCAGCGCCGGGACAGGATATAATTCACCCCTCCACTTT.

This clone was detected a few times. The chain couples TRBV18 to TRBJ2-3, with 13 bases matching TRBD2. Germline CDR1 reads KGHSH; CDR2 reads LQKENI. The CDR3 runs 15 residues. Losses at the gene ends were 4 bases for V and 5 bases for J; bases not matched to a gene: 3. This chain's CDR3 is CASSLTSGGIDTQYF. The CDR3 DNA reads as TGTGCCAGCTCACTGACTAGCGGGGGGATAGATACGCAGTATTTT.

This chain uses TRBV12-5 with TRBJ2-2, with D possibly being TRBD1 (7 bases). The V and J ends lost 0 bases and 4 bases respectively, with 18 bases between them. Germline CDR1 LGHNT, CDR2 FRNRAP. The CDR3 loop spans 18 amino acids. CDR3 coding DNA: TGTGCTAGTGGTTTGGTAGGGGGGATCTGGGACAGCACCGGGGAGCTGTTTTTT. This codes for CASGLVGGIWDSTGELFF.

This chain uses TRBV25-1 with TRBJ1-6; 9 nucleotides line up with TRBD1. V dropped 3 bases and J dropped 7; count of bases not matched to a gene: 7. Germline V lookup: CDR1 MGHDK, CDR2 SYGVNS. The CDR3 is 16 residues long. CDR3 DNA: TGTGCCAGCAGTGAGTGGGGACAGGGAAGAAATTCACCCCTCCACTTT. This gives the protein CASSEWGQGRNSPLHF.

A single count supports this clone. The CDR3 bases are TGTGCCAGCACCTTGGGCAGCTCCTACGAGCAGTACGTC. Its translation: CASTLGSSYEQYV. This rearrangement joins TRBV5-6 to TRBJ2-7; no reliable D call. The CDR3 sequence is 13 residues long. Looked up from germline, CDR1 is SGHDT and CDR2 is YYEEEE.

The J gene is TRBJ2-7, the V gene TRBV30, with a possible D match to TRBD1 (5 bases). Trimming shortened V by 5 bases and J by 6 bases, and 11 bases separated the two germline ends. The germline gives CDR1 GTSNPN, CDR2 SVGIG (reference sequence). The CDR3 covers 11 residues. CDR3 in DNA: TGTGCCTGGGGGTCGCAGGGCGAGCAGTACTTC. Translation: CAWGSQGEQYF.

The rearrangement uses TRBV5-6 and TRBJ1-1; no clear D gene. Looked up from germline, CDR1 is SGHDT and CDR2 is YYEEEE. Trimming took off 3 bases at V and 5 bases at J, with 11 bases between the two ends. The CDR3 spans 13 residues. The CDR3 reads CASSSKFWTEAFF. In DNA form, the CDR3 reads TGTGCCAGCAGCTCTAAATTTTGGACTGAAGCTTTCTTT.

CDR3: CASSLQPTGMGGYTF. CDR3 sequence (DNA): TGTGCCAGCAGTTTACAACCGACAGGGATGGGTGGCTACACCTTC. The rearrangement joins TRBV27 to TRBJ1-2; 7 nucleotides match TRBD1. V lost 2 bases, J lost 7 bases, and 10 bases stayed unmatched. The CDR3 sequence is 15 residues long. Germline lookup yields CDR1 MNHEY and CDR2 SMNVEV (reference sequence).

The rearrangement joins TRBV11-1 to TRBJ2-3, with D possibly TRBD1 on 6 matching bases. The CDR3 has 15 amino acids. V lost 4 bases to trimming and J lost 1 base, with 12 bases between them. In germline, CDR1 is SGHAT, CDR2 FQDESV (reference sequence). CDR3 coding DNA: TGTGCCAGCAGCTCATCCCCAGGGGGCACAGATACGCAGTATTTT. Translating gives CASSSSPGGTDTQYF. Full variable domain (outside the CDR3, taken from reference TRBV11-1 and TRBJ2-3): EAEVAQSPRYKITEKSQAVAFWCDPISGHATLYWYRQILGQGPELLVQFQDESVVDDSQLPKDRFSAERLKGVDSTLKIQPAELGDSAMYLCASSSSPGGTDTQYFGPGTRLTVL.

CDR3: CSVDWGQGISGANVLTF. Here the CDR3 DNA reads TGCAGCGTTGATTGGGGACAGGGAATATCTGGGGCCAACGTCCTGACTTTC. The V call is TRBV29-1, the J call TRBJ2-6, with 9 bases identical to TRBD1. V was clipped by 3 bases and J by 1 base; unmatched bases: 7. Germline assignment: CDR1 SQVTM and CDR2 ANQGSEA. The CDR3 is 17 residues long.

This chain joins TRBV4-1 and TRBJ2-3, with D maybe TRBD2 (6 bases). V gave up 1 base and J gave up 4 bases, with 9 bases separating them. The CDR3 has 14 amino acids. The germline V gene has CDR1 MGHRA and CDR2 YSYEKL. The CDR3 here is CASSQGPGADTQYF. The CDR3 coding sequence is TGCGCCAGCAGCCAAGGTCCGGGGGCAGATACGCAGTATTTT.

This sequence joins TRBV13 and TRBJ1-1; the D is unclear. The germline V gene encodes CDR1 PRHDT and CDR2 FYEKMQ (reference sequence). V lost 0 bases and J lost 1, with 15 bases in between. This CDR3 has 17 residues. This CDR3 reads CASSLGRTIEPNTEAFF. The CDR3 coding sequence is TGTGCCAGCAGCTTAGGCCGCACGATAGAGCCGAACACTGAAGCTTTCTTT.

The V and J genes are TRBV5-4 and TRBJ2-5; tentatively, D is TRBD1 or TRBD2 (6 bases each). Looked up from germline, CDR1 is SGHNT and CDR2 is YYREEE (reference sequence). This CDR3 is 15 amino acids long. V was trimmed by 0 bases and J by 0 bases, leaving 9 bases between them. In DNA, the CDR3 is TGTGCCAGCAGCTTGGAGGGGGGTTACCAAGAGACCCAGTACTTC. Translated: CASSLEGGYQETQYF.

The chain is built from TRBV27 and TRBJ1-1; perhaps TRBD1 as D (6 bases). The CDR3 has 15 amino acids. V lost 5 bases and J lost 1, with 14 bases in between. The germline gives CDR1 MNHEY, CDR2 SMNVEV (reference sequence). CDR3 sequence reads: CASSPQGGPNTEAFF. In nucleotides, the CDR3 is TGTGCCAGCAGTCCCCAAGGGGGACCGAACACTGAAGCTTTCTTT.

The genes are TRBV25-1 and TRBJ2-2; D might be TRBD1 (6 bases). V was shortened by 1 base and J by 5 bases, with 11 bases between the two germline ends. CDR3 length: 15 residues. CDR1 is MGHDK and CDR2 is SYGVNS in the germline V gene. The chain's CDR3 is CASSESRGWTGELFF. The DNA of the CDR3 is TGTGCCAGCAGTGAATCCAGGGGCTGGACCGGGGAGCTGTTTTTT.

J is TRBJ1-1 and V is TRBV21-1. TRBV21-1 is a pseudogene. The CDR3 runs 20 residues. The CDR3 DNA is TGTGCCAGCAGCAAAAGCCGCTCGGGGGGTTGGAACTTGCATAACACTGAAGCTTTCTTT. Translated, it gives CASSKSRSGGWNLHNTEAFF.

This clone appeared once. This sequence joins TRBV6-1 and TRBJ1-2; the match to TRBD1 covers 11 bases. After removal of 6 bases from V and 7 bases from J, the junction contained 10 bases not matched to a gene. The CDR3 contains 15 residues. In germline, CDR1 is MNHNS, CDR2 SASEGT. The DNA of the CDR3 is TGTGCCAGCAGGTCCCCGGGACAGGGGGTAGGTGGCTACACCTTC. Its protein product is CASRSPGQGVGGYTF.

This clone was recorded once. V gene TRBV7-3 combines with J gene TRBJ2-1; TRBD1 matches 8 bases. CDR1 is SGHTA and CDR2 is FQGTGA in the germline V gene. This CDR3 region has 15 residues. The junction had 11 bases not matched to a gene; V was cut back by 1 base and J by 12 bases. The CDR3 protein is CASSLIGGQAGGQFF. The DNA for the CDR3 is TGTGCCAGCAGCTTAATTGGGGGACAGGCGGGTGGGCAGTTCTTC.

The chain uses TRBV5-8 and TRBJ1-2; D unclear. Germline values: CDR1 SGHTS, CDR2 YDEGEE. This CDR3 contains 13 residues. Trimming left V 6 bases short and J 8 bases short, with 17 bases between. The CDR3 sequence: CASTFRPGEGYTF. The CDR3 DNA reads as TGTGCCAGCACTTTCAGACCAGGAGAAGGCTACACCTTC. Combining the CDR3 with reference TRBV5-8 and TRBJ1-2 gives the whole variable domain EAGVTQSPTHLIKTRGQQATLRCSPISGHTSVYWYQQALGLGLQFLLWYDEGEERNRGNFPPRFSGRQFPNYSSELNVNALELEDSALYLCASTFRPGEGYTFGSGTRLTVV.

About this clone itself: This specimen includes other DNA sequences encoding the same CDR3. V gene TRBV14 combines with J gene TRBJ1-2; 7 bases align to TRBD1. CDR3 length: 13 residues. V shed 5 bases, J shed 5 bases, and the junction held 5 bases outside the gene matches. Germline V lookup: CDR1 SGHDN, CDR2 FVKESK. In DNA form, the CDR3 reads TGTGCCAGCAGCTTACAGGGGACTTATGGCTACACCTTC. The encoded protein is CASSLQGTYGYTF.

This rearrangement joins TRBV4-1 to TRBJ1-2, with D perhaps TRBD1 (5 bases). The germline V gene encodes CDR1 MGHRA and CDR2 YSYEKL. The CDR3 loop spans 19 amino acids. The V end lost 0 bases, the J end lost 8 bases, and 28 bases lay between the germline ends. The CDR3 is CASSQDLVMPGRWREGYTF. DNA for the CDR3: TGCGCCAGCAGCCAAGATTTGGTGATGCCGGGACGGTGGAGGGAGGGCTACACCTTC.

The rearrangement links TRBV6-1 to TRBJ2-3; 11 nucleotides line up with TRBD2. J gave up 2 bases and V 7 bases, and 5 bases lay outside the gene matches. This CDR3 comprises 15 residues. Looked up from germline, CDR1 is MNHNS and CDR2 is SASEGT. The CDR3 here is CASILTSGVTDTQYF. The CDR3 DNA follows: TGTGCCAGCATTCTGACTAGCGGGGTCACAGATACGCAGTATTTT.

The chain has TRBV2 and TRBJ1-1; 11 nucleotides line up with TRBD1. Germline CDR1 and CDR2: SNHLY and FYNNEI. The CDR3 consists of 13 residues. V lost 6 bases to trimming and J lost 4 bases; unmatched junction nucleotides: 1. The CDR3 loop is CASRGTGGTEAFF. The CDR3 DNA sequence: TGTGCCAGCAGGGGGACAGGGGGCACTGAAGCTTTCTTT.

The J gene is TRBJ2-1, the V gene TRBV11-2, with D possibly matching TRBD1 (5 bases). V lost 5 bases and J lost 6, with 17 bases in between. Germline V lookup: CDR1 SGHAT, CDR2 FQNNGV. CDR3 length: 15 residues. The CDR3 DNA follows: TGTGCCAGCAGCCAAGAAAGGGGCGAGGTCAATGAGCAGTTCTTC. This translates into CASSQERGEVNEQFF. Combining the CDR3 with reference TRBV11-2 and TRBJ2-1 gives the whole variable domain EAGVAQSPRYKIIEKRQSVAFWCNPISGHATLYWYQQILGQGPKLLIQFQNNGVVDDSQLPKDRFSAERLKGVDSTLKIQPAKLEDSAVYLCASSQERGEVNEQFFGPGTRLTVL.

The rearrangement uses TRBV30 and TRBJ2-1, with D perhaps TRBD2 (5 bases). Trimming stripped 0 bases from V and 15 bases from J, with 21 bases between. The CDR3 sequence is 14 residues long. Germline lookup yields CDR1 GTSNPN and CDR2 SVGIG (reference sequence). For the CDR3, the DNA is TGTGCCTGGAGTGTACGACCCGGGCGGGTATTGTCGTTCTTC. It is translated as CAWSVRPGRVLSFF.

For the CDR3, the DNA is TGTGCCAGCAGTTACGCCCCCGAACATGAGCAGTTCTTC. This translates into CASSYAPEHEQFF. The chain combines TRBV6-6 with TRBJ2-1; unclear D gene. With 2 bases removed from V and 8 bases from J, the gap between germline ends came to 10 bases. The CDR3 covers 13 residues. The V gene's germline CDR1 is MNHNY and CDR2 SVGAGI (reference sequence).

The CDR3 spells CAWSVLTGLDTEAFF. The CDR3 DNA sequence: TGTGCCTGGAGTGTCCTAACAGGGCTAGACACTGAAGCTTTCTTT. The chain uses TRBV30 and TRBJ1-1; TRBD1 might be the D (6 bases). Germline lookup yields CDR1 GTSNPN and CDR2 SVGIG (reference sequence). The CDR3 has 15 residues. Between the trimmed V and J ends, which lost 0 bases and 3 bases, there was a span of 14 bases.

This chain joins TRBV6-1 and TRBJ1-5; the match to TRBD1 covers 7 bases. V dropped 6 bases and J dropped 0; count of bases not matched to a gene: 2. CDR1 is MNHNS, CDR2 SASEGT, per germline. There are 14 residues in the CDR3. Here the CDR3 DNA reads TGTGCCAGCAGGACAGGGTATAGCAATCAGCCCCAGCATTTT. Translation: CASRTGYSNQPQHF.

V usage is TRBV30 and J usage is TRBJ2-2; D is possibly TRBD2 (7 bases). The germline V gene encodes CDR1 GTSNPN and CDR2 SVGIG (reference sequence). The CDR3 contains 17 residues. V lost 1 base to trimming and J lost 0 bases, with 15 bases between them. This chain's CDR3 is CAWSAQGGGSNTGELFF. The DNA for the CDR3 is TGTGCCTGGAGTGCCCAAGGGGGAGGGTCGAACACCGGGGAGCTGTTTTTT.